The 18 T cell receptor beta chains below come from one sample, sequenced in a study of PD-L1 blockade in urothelial cancer. The data were produced by immunoSEQ multiplex PCR, yet TCRdb's version contains in-frame clones alone and is incomplete. The sample lists approximately 41,000 clones; around four fifths were seen once. The time point is: pretreatment peripheral blood. Here the sequenced sample was PBMCs, taken around atezolizumab (anti-PD-L1) treatment. Receptors originate from an older man with urothelial cancer.

In its sample, this clone was seen once. The J gene is TRBJ2-3, the V gene TRBV7-2, with D maybe TRBD2 (6 bases). The CDR3 has 15 residues. V dropped 1 base and J dropped 2 bases, with 10 bases sitting between them. Germline CDR1 is SGHTA and CDR2 is FQGNSA. The CDR3 DNA is TGTGCCAGCAGCTTAGGGGGACTGTACACAGATACGCAGTATTTT. As protein: CASSLGGLYTDTQYF.

The chain carries TRBV6-1 and TRBJ2-3; 10 bases are shared with TRBD2. V lost 4 bases and J lost 4; bases outside the gene matches: 11. The CDR3 totals 17 residues. Germline V gene data show CDR1 as MNHNS and CDR2 as SASEGT. CDR3 in DNA: TGTGCCAGCAGTGCTCAAGTAGCGGGGGGAGTGTCAGATACGCAGTATTTT. This sequence encodes CASSAQVAGGVSDTQYF.

V gene TRBV18 combines with J gene TRBJ2-7, with D possibly being TRBD1 (7 bases). CDR1 KGHSH and CDR2 LQKENI come from the germline V gene. The CDR3 extends over 13 amino acids. The ends were cut back, 8 bases at V and 2 bases at J, with 13 bases in the middle. The CDR3 reads CASGGTAAYEQYF. The CDR3 DNA sequence: TGTGCCAGCGGAGGGACAGCTGCCTACGAGCAGTACTTC.

This rearrangement joins TRBV27 to TRBJ1-5; 9 nucleotides agree with TRBD1. The V and J ends lost 0 bases and 0 bases, in that order; junction bases with no gene match: 6. The germline V gene has CDR1 MNHEY and CDR2 SMNVEV (reference sequence). This CDR3 is 18 amino acids long. CDR3 residues: CASSLSGPGQGSNQPQHF. CDR3 nucleotides: TGTGCCAGCAGTTTATCGGGGCCGGGACAGGGTAGCAATCAGCCCCAGCATTTT.

This chain uses TRBV2 with TRBJ2-3; 9 bases line up with TRBD2. The trim removed 4 bases at V and 3 bases at J, leaving 5 bases unmatched. CDR3 size: 15 residues. CDR1 is SNHLY, CDR2 FYNNEI, per germline. CDR3 DNA: TGTGCCAGCAGTGTCCGGCGGGAGGGTACAGATACGCAGTATTTT. This codes for CASSVRREGTDTQYF. Combining the CDR3 with reference TRBV2 and TRBJ2-3 gives the whole variable domain EPEVTQTPSHQVTQMGQEVILRCVPISNHLYFYWYRQILGQKVEFLVSFYNNEISEKSEIFDDQFSVERPDGSNFTLKIRSTKLEDSAMYFCASSVRREGTDTQYFGPGTRLTVL.

This clone came up once. CDR3 sequence: CASSEPGLAGNTDTQYF. CDR3 bases: TGTGCCAGCAGTGAACCCGGACTAGCGGGAAATACAGATACGCAGTATTTT. This chain joins TRBV6-1 and TRBJ2-3; the match to TRBD2 covers 12 bases. Germline CDR1 reads MNHNS; CDR2 reads SASEGT. Unmatched junction bases numbered 6, after V lost 2 bases and J lost 3 bases. This CDR3 has 17 residues.

V usage is TRBV4-3 and J usage is TRBJ1-1; D not certain. Looked up from germline, CDR1 is LGHNA and CDR2 is YSLEER. The CDR3 is 15 residues long. Trimming shortened V by 0 bases and J by 5 bases, and 13 bases separated the two germline ends. The CDR3 loop is CASSQDEGESTEAFF. CDR3 bases: TGCGCCAGCAGCCAAGACGAGGGAGAGAGTACTGAAGCTTTCTTT.

The V gene is TRBV4-3, the J gene TRBJ2-5; 11 bases match TRBD2. The CDR3 totals 18 residues. V lost 1 base, J lost 0 bases, and 7 bases stayed unmatched. Germline V gene data show CDR1 as LGHNA and CDR2 as YSLEER. CDR3 sequence reads: CASSQVTSGSAYQETQYF. In nucleotides, the CDR3 is TGCGCCAGCAGCCAAGTCACTAGCGGGAGTGCGTACCAAGAGACCCAGTACTTC.

The chain is built from TRBV27 and TRBJ2-3; tentative D call: TRBD1 (5 bases). Trimming shortened V by 5 bases and J by 0 bases, and 18 bases separated the two germline ends. The germline V gene has CDR1 MNHEY and CDR2 SMNVEV (reference sequence). The CDR3 covers 17 residues. Here the CDR3 reads CASSPSPRQGSTDTQYF. The CDR3 DNA reads TGTGCCAGCAGTCCCTCGCCTAGGCAGGGCAGCACAGATACGCAGTATTTT.

The chain combines TRBV2 with TRBJ1-5, with 7 nucleotides matching TRBD1. V was clipped by 6 bases and J by 5 bases; unmatched bases: 7. The CDR3 is 14 residues long. From germline, CDR1 is SNHLY and CDR2 FYNNEI. CDR3 residues: CASRRDRVDQPQHF. The CDR3, as DNA: TGTGCCAGCAGACGGGACAGAGTTGATCAGCCCCAGCATTTT.

The J gene is TRBJ1-2, the V gene TRBV4-1, with D maybe TRBD1 (6 bases). V lost 1 base to trimming and J lost 4 bases, with 16 bases between them. The germline V gene encodes CDR1 MGHRA and CDR2 YSYEKL. The CDR3 covers 16 residues. This CDR3 reads CASSQVLGGAGYGYTF. CDR3 coding DNA: TGCGCCAGCAGCCAAGTTCTGGGGGGGGCCGGCTATGGCTACACCTTC.

The chain combines TRBV5-1 with TRBJ2-3, with 7 bases identical to TRBD1. This CDR3 is 16 amino acids long. Germline CDR1 reads SGHRS; CDR2 reads YFSETQ. V was clipped by 4 bases and J by 2 bases; unmatched bases: 10. This chain's CDR3 is CASSEPRDSITDTQYF. CDR3 DNA sequence: TGCGCCAGCAGCGAACCTCGGGACAGCATCACAGATACGCAGTATTTT. Using reference TRBV5-1 and TRBJ2-3 for the parts outside the CDR3, the full variable domain is KAGVTQTPRYLIKTRGQQVTLSCSPISGHRSVSWYQQTPGQGLQFLFEYFSETQRNKGNFPGRFSGRQFSNSRSEMNVSTLELGDSALYLCASSEPRDSITDTQYFGPGTRLTVL.

This chain uses TRBV2 with TRBJ1-5; possible D gene TRBD1, 5 bases. V gave up 2 bases and J gave up 2 bases, with 7 bases separating them. The CDR3 totals 14 residues. In germline, CDR1 is SNHLY, CDR2 FYNNEI. This CDR3 reads CASSEQGGNQPQHF. The DNA for the CDR3 is TGTGCCAGCAGTGAACAGGGTGGCAATCAGCCCCAGCATTTT.

This clone has only one observation. The rearrangement uses TRBV11-2 and TRBJ2-1; D is undetermined. V dropped 0 bases and J dropped 7 bases, with 13 bases sitting between them. Germline assignment: CDR1 SGHAT and CDR2 FQNNGV. There are 15 residues in the CDR3. Written as DNA, the CDR3 is TGTGCCAGCAGCTTAGATCGAGCTAGTCCTAATGAGCAGTTCTTC. Translated: CASSLDRASPNEQFF.

The CDR3 sequence is CASSLRSGQGNNQPQHF. In DNA form, the CDR3 reads TGTGCCAGCAGCCTCAGATCGGGACAGGGGAACAATCAGCCCCAGCATTTT. This sequence joins TRBV7-2 and TRBJ1-5; 10 nucleotides align to TRBD1. The germline CDR1 and CDR2 sequences are SGHTA and FQGNSA. V dropped 5 bases and J dropped 3; count of bases not matched to a gene: 10. The CDR3 length is 17 residues.

J is TRBJ2-7 and V is TRBV7-2; 9 bases match TRBD1. The CDR3 loop spans 15 amino acids. CDR1 SGHTA and CDR2 FQGNSA come from the germline V gene. With V trimmed by 1 base and J by 2 bases, 3 bases remained unmatched. This chain's CDR3 is CASSLGDRVTYEQYF. The CDR3 coding sequence is TGTGCCAGCAGCTTAGGGGACAGGGTTACCTACGAGCAGTACTTC.

This sequence joins TRBV10-1 and TRBJ2-5; D may be TRBD1 (5 bases). CDR3 length: 15 residues. The V end lost 7 bases, the J end lost 2 bases, and 17 bases lay between the germline ends. Germline loops: CDR1 WNHNN, CDR2 SYGVQD (reference sequence). The CDR3 DNA sequence: TGCGCCAGCAACTCGCACTCACAGGATCAAGAGACCCAGTACTTC. This sequence encodes CASNSHSQDQETQYF.

The rearrangement links TRBV5-1 to TRBJ2-7, with TRBD1 identical over 9 bases. J lost 5 bases, V lost 0 bases, and 6 bases had no gene match. Germline CDR1 is SGHRS and CDR2 is YFSETQ. This CDR3 region has 15 residues. The CDR3 spells CASSLAGTGSHEQYF. CDR3 DNA sequence: TGCGCCAGCAGCTTGGCCGGGACAGGGAGTCACGAGCAGTACTTC.